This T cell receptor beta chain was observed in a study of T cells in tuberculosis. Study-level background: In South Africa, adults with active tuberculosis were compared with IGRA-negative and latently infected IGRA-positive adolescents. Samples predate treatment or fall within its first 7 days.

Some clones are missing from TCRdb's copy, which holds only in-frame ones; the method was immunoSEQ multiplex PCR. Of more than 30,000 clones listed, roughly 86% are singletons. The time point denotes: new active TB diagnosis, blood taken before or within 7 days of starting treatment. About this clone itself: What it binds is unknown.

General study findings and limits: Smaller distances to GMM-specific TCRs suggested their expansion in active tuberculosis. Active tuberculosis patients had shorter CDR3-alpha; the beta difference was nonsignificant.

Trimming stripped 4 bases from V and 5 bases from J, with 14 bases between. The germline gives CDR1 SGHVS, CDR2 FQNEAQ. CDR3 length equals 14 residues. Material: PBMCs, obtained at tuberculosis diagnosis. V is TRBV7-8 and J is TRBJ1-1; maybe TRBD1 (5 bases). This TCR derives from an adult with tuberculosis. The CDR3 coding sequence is TGTGCCAGCAGCTCTGACAGAGGGAGGACTGAAGCTTTCTTT. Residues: CASSSDRGRTEAFF.